This entry concerns a single T cell receptor (beta chain). The data were obtained in a study of blood T cell repertoires in COVID-19. Study-level background: Researchers got acute and convalescent COVID-19 samples from the United States, Italy and Spain. In each case, the material was cDNA or gDNA derived from T cells, B-cell-depleted T cells, or PBMCs.

As processed by the authors: Reference gene primer amplification yielded estimated nucleated cell counts. Assay used: immunoSEQ multiplex PCR; TCRdb lists only in-frame clones, some missing. The DNA gave D and trimming, while V, J and clone size come from that table. The sample has 150,000 to 170,000 clones, about four fifths seen once. This CDR3 comprises 16 residues. V was trimmed by 0 bases and J by 7 bases, leaving 13 bases between them. Germline V gives CDR1 MNHEY, CDR2 SVGAGI. The receptor's source is an older woman with acute or convalescent COVID-19. The rearrangement uses TRBV6-5 and TRBJ1-6; the D gene is possibly TRBD1 (5 bases). Source material: peripheral blood. DNA of the CDR3: TGTGCCAGCAGTTACTCGGAGGGCAGGGTCAATTCACCCCTCCACTTT. It encodes CASSYSEGRVNSPLHF.